The TCR beta chain described here comes from a study of Tregs in tolerant kidney transplant recipients. The protocol was immunoSEQ multiplex PCR, while the TCRdb copy is restricted to in-frame clones and leaves out a portion. The sample table includes thousands of clones. The CDR3 extends over 13 amino acids. The ends were cut back, 1 base at V and 9 bases at J, with 9 bases in the middle. Germline values: CDR1 KGHDR, CDR2 SFDVKD. Worth noting for this clone: The CDR3 end lies 3 residues beyond the end of the read and is filled in from the germline J gene.

The nonmyeloablative bone marrow transplants came from related graft donors, with transient mixed chimerism. Sequencing used CD4+ T cells from blood (PBMCs), obtained 6 months after the transplant. The chain carries TRBV24-1 and TRBJ2-1; D not certain. The sequence was obtained from a human patient who received a combined kidney and bone marrow transplant. Some T cells may trace back to the graft donor. Partial CDR3 DNA: TGTGCCACCAGTGATTTTACGGCGGCTGAG. It is translated as CATSDFTAAE. The whole CDR3 sequence reads CATSDFTAAEQFF.